What follows are 21 T cell receptor beta chains derived from one specimen sequenced in a study of blood T cell repertoires in COVID-19. Produced via immunoSEQ multiplex PCR; TCRdb's table is partial and in-frame only. The sample carries 230,000 or so clones, roughly 88% recorded once. Sequencing input: peripheral blood. The receptors here all came from a woman in her thirties or forties who had recovered from COVID-19.

The chain has TRBV11-2 and TRBJ1-2; D might be TRBD1 (6 bases). Germline lookup yields CDR1 SGHAT and CDR2 FQNNGV. The V and J ends lost 0 bases and 6 bases respectively, with 11 bases between them. The length of the CDR3 is 14 residues. The CDR3 coding sequence is TGTGCCAGCAGCTTAGATCCGACAGGAAATGGCTACACCTTC. Amino acids: CASSLDPTGNGYTF. Combining the CDR3 with reference TRBV11-2 and TRBJ1-2 gives the whole variable domain EAGVAQSPRYKIIEKRQSVAFWCNPISGHATLYWYQQILGQGPKLLIQFQNNGVVDDSQLPKDRFSAERLKGVDSTLKIQPAKLEDSAVYLCASSLDPTGNGYTFGSGTRLTVV.

This rearrangement joins TRBV12-2 to TRBJ2-2; the D call in the table, TRBD1, was not verified against the DNA. TRBV12-2 is a pseudogene. The CDR3 contains 16 residues. The chain's CDR3 is CASRSIHPTGAGELFF. In DNA form, the CDR3 reads TGTGCAAGTCGCTCAATCCACCCCACAGGGGCCGGGGAGCTGTTTTTT.

The gene calls are TRBV28 and TRBJ1-2; tentative D call: TRBD1 (5 bases). This CDR3 region has 13 residues. V was pared by 2 bases and J by 4 bases, with 8 bases between. The germline CDR1 and CDR2 sequences are MDHEN and SYDVKM. Written as DNA, the CDR3 is TGTGCCAGCAGTTTAAATGGGGCCTATGGCTACACCTTC. Amino acids: CASSLNGAYGYTF.

This chain joins TRBV9 and TRBJ1-3; a weak D match, TRBD1 (6 bases). Germline V lookup: CDR1 SGDLS, CDR2 YYNGEE. This CDR3 comprises 16 residues. Trimming left V 4 bases short and J 0 bases short, with 14 bases between. The CDR3 is CASSSTGSLSGNTIYF. CDR3 DNA sequence: TGTGCCAGCAGCTCAACAGGGTCTCTCTCTGGAAACACCATATATTTT.

The genes are TRBV24-1 and TRBJ2-1, with TRBD2 as a possible D gene (6 bases). Deletions cut 4 bases from V and 3 bases from J, with 15 bases between. CDR3 size: 16 residues. The germline gives CDR1 KGHDR, CDR2 SFDVKD. The CDR3 nucleotides read TGTGCCACCAGTGAGCCCCCGGGACTGAGCTACAATGAGCAGTTCTTC. It specifies CATSEPPGLSYNEQFF.

The gene calls are TRBV6-5 and TRBJ2-1, with D perhaps TRBD2 (5 bases). The CDR3 is made up of 14 amino acids. Trimming left V 2 bases short and J 4 bases short, with 9 bases between. Per the germline V gene, CDR1 is MNHEY and CDR2 is SVGAGI. In nucleotides, the CDR3 is TGTGCCAGCAGTTACGGAAGGACTTACAATGAGCAGTTCTTC. Protein product: CASSYGRTYNEQFF.

The V call is TRBV6-2 or TRBV6-3, the J call TRBJ2-7; unclear D gene. The CDR3 has 11 amino acids. Looked up from germline, CDR1 is MNHEY and CDR2 is SVGEGT. The V end was cut by 5 bases, the J end by 2 bases, with 4 bases between. CDR3 sequence: CASSVTYEQYF. The CDR3 DNA follows: TGTGCCAGCAGTGTTACCTACGAGCAGTACTTC.

CDR3 coding DNA: TGTGCCAGCACGGGTGAGGGAGGACTGCCACCCCTCCACTTT. Translation: CASTGEGGLPPLHF. The J gene is TRBJ1-6, the V gene TRBV6-6; no firm D call. Per germline, CDR1 MNHNY and CDR2 SVGAGI (reference sequence). V lost 7 bases and J 11 bases, leaving 18 bases between the germline ends. CDR3 length: 14 residues.

The rearrangement joins TRBV28 to TRBJ1-1, with TRBD1 matching 9 bases. CDR1 is MDHEN, CDR2 SYDVKM, per germline. Trimming removed 6 bases from V and 6 bases from J; junction bases left unmatched: 11. This CDR3 spans 15 amino acids. CDR3 sequence: CASRTGQGLLAEAFF. Here the CDR3 DNA reads TGTGCCAGCAGAACGGGACAGGGTTTGTTGGCTGAAGCTTTCTTT.

V usage is TRBV28 and J usage is TRBJ1-3; D perhaps matches TRBD1 (5 bases). The CDR3 consists of 13 residues. Germline CDR1 MDHEN, CDR2 SYDVKM. V was shortened by 5 bases and J by 4 bases, with 9 bases between the two germline ends. CDR3 nucleotide sequence: TGTGCCAGCAGTCTGTCAGGGGGAAACACCATATATTTT. Its protein product is CASSLSGGNTIYF.

The J gene is TRBJ2-3, the V gene TRBV7-2; 11 nucleotides match TRBD2. Trimming cost V 5 bases and J 6 bases; bases outside gene matches: 7. The CDR3 consists of 15 residues. Looked up from germline, CDR1 is SGHTA and CDR2 is FQGNSA. DNA of the CDR3: TGTGCCAGCAGCGCAAATAGCGGGGGGGCGGATACGCAGTATTTT. This codes for CASSANSGGADTQYF.

The rearrangement links TRBV10-1 to TRBJ2-7; the match to TRBD2 covers 7 bases. The CDR3 covers 14 residues. V was clipped by 0 bases and J by 3 bases; unmatched bases: 2. The germline gives CDR1 WNHNN, CDR2 SYGVQD (reference sequence). The CDR3 loop is CASSESERGYEQYF. The CDR3 DNA follows: TGCGCCAGCAGTGAGTCGGAGCGGGGCTACGAGCAGTACTTC.

The V call is TRBV27, the J call TRBJ2-2; D possibly corresponds to TRBD2 (6 bases). Trimming took 2 bases from V and 14 from J, leaving 18 bases between them. CDR1 and CDR2 (germline): MNHEY, SMNVEV (reference sequence). This CDR3 is built from 14 residues. CDR3 coding DNA: TGTGCCAGCAGTTTAGAAGCGAGGGCGGGGACCCTGTTTTTT. Amino acid sequence: CASSLEARAGTLFF.

V gene TRBV6-2 or TRBV6-3 combines with J gene TRBJ2-5; perhaps TRBD1 as D (5 bases). This CDR3 region has 15 residues. Trimming pared 4 bases from V and 0 bases from J, leaving 12 bases between. Germline CDR1 is MNHEY and CDR2 is SVGEGT. The CDR3 here is CASSSGHTYQETQYF. The CDR3 region has the DNA TGTGCCAGCAGTTCCGGACATACCTACCAAGAGACCCAGTACTTC.

The chain couples TRBV3-1 (or the pseudogene TRBV3-2) to TRBJ1-4, with 7 bases aligning to TRBD1. The J segment lost 3 bases and the V segment lost 4 bases, leaving 11 bases of the junction unmatched. CDR3 length equals 17 residues. The germline V gene encodes CDR1 LGHDT and CDR2 YNNKEL (reference sequence). The CDR3 sequence is CASSPNRGGTANEKLFF. Written as DNA, the CDR3 is TGTGCCAGCAGCCCCAACCGGGGCGGGACAGCTAATGAAAAACTGTTTTTT.

J is TRBJ1-1 and V is TRBV2; possible D gene TRBD1, 6 bases. V dropped 4 bases and J dropped 3 bases, with 15 bases sitting between them. The CDR3 runs to 15 residues. Per the germline V gene, CDR1 is SNHLY and CDR2 is FYNNEI. The chain's CDR3 is CASSGARGADTEAFF. Here the CDR3 DNA reads TGTGCCAGCAGTGGGGCGCGGGGGGCTGACACTGAAGCTTTCTTT.

This clone was recorded only once. V is TRBV9 and J is TRBJ2-5; a possible D gene is TRBD2 (7 bases). The CDR3 extends over 15 amino acids. Germline V gene data show CDR1 as SGDLS and CDR2 as YYNGEE. The germline V and J ends were trimmed by 6 bases and 5 bases, with 20 bases remaining between them. Here the CDR3 DNA reads TGTGCCAGCACGAGTCGCGGGGGCCGGGGGGAGACCCAGTACTTC. It is translated as CASTSRGGRGETQYF.

The V call is TRBV19, the J call TRBJ1-5; possible D gene TRBD1, 5 bases. V gave up 4 bases and J gave up 5 bases, with 12 bases separating them. The germline V gene encodes CDR1 LNHDA and CDR2 SQIVND (reference sequence). The CDR3 totals 14 residues. CDR3 loop: CASSTAGYDQPQHF. For the CDR3, the DNA is TGTGCCAGTAGTACCGCAGGGTACGATCAGCCCCAGCATTTT.

The gene calls are TRBV6-5 and TRBJ1-1; D remains ambiguous. This CDR3 has 14 amino acids. CDR1 MNHEY and CDR2 SVGAGI come from the germline V gene. V was clipped by 7 bases and J by 2 bases, with 14 bases between them. The CDR3 bases are TGTGCCAGCAAATCCCCAGTCTTTAACACTGAAGCTTTCTTT. Protein product: CASKSPVFNTEAFF.

The J gene is TRBJ2-3, the V gene TRBV6-2 or TRBV6-3; the match to TRBD2 covers 7 bases. This CDR3 spans 20 amino acids. The germline CDR1 and CDR2 sequences are MNHEY and SVGEGT. V shed 0 bases and J 0 bases; nucleotides not matched to a gene: 15. The CDR3 spells CASSYSHPSGSHSSTDTQYF. The CDR3 nucleotides are TGTGCCAGCAGTTACTCCCATCCTAGCGGTTCCCACTCGAGCACAGATACGCAGTATTTT.

The rearrangement uses TRBV27 and TRBJ2-5, with a possible D match to TRBD1 (6 bases). CDR1 and CDR2 (germline): MNHEY, SMNVEV (reference sequence). The V gene lost 6 bases and the J gene lost 4 bases, with 15 bases spanning the gap. The CDR3 contains 14 residues. The CDR3 reads CASRETGLGETQYF. The CDR3 nucleotides are TGTGCCAGCAGAGAAACAGGGTTAGGAGAGACCCAGTACTTC.